One and the same sample provided the 24 T cell receptor beta chains below, sequenced in a study of tumor and adjacent non-tumor tissue in lung cancer. This sample's RNA came from whole unsorted tissue. Three rounds of nested PCR, following a modified ARM-PCR protocol, produced the TCRbeta library. TCRdb ran MiXCR on the multiplex PCR reads and lists one entry per CDR3 protein. The table has some 120,000 distinct CDR3 sequences, approximately 71% seen once. The sequenced sample consisted of lung tumor tissue. The receptors derive from a man under 40 with non-small cell lung cancer.

As for this clonotype: It may be a read error: a sequence one base away is much more abundant. The chain recombines TRBV20-1 with TRBJ1-1; 9 nucleotides align to TRBD1. Trimming removed 0 bases from V and 10 bases from J; junction bases left unmatched: 12. The CDR3 length is 15 residues. CDR1 and CDR2 from the germline V gene are DFQATT and SNEGSKA (reference sequence). CDR3 sequence (DNA): TGCAGTGCTAGAGATATCACAGGGGGCAGCGCTGGAGCTTTCTTT. Its protein product is CSARDITGGSAGAFF.

This clonotype occurred once. It is likely a read error, because the conserved phenylalanine at the end of the CDR3 is missing. The genes are TRBV20-1 and TRBJ2-5, with D perhaps matching TRBD1 or TRBD2 (6 bases each). The germline CDR1 and CDR2 sequences are DFQATT and SNEGSKA (reference sequence). This CDR3 region has 15 residues. With 6 bases removed from V and 4 bases from J, the gap between germline ends came to 21 bases. Here the CDR3 DNA reads TGCAGTGCACCCCGAAGGGGGGCAGAGGGAGAGACCCAGTACATC. As protein: CSAPRRGAEGETQYI.

Notes on this clonotype: This may arise from a read error, as a much more abundant clone is one base away. V gene TRBV4-2 combines with J gene TRBJ2-2, with 8 nucleotides matching TRBD1. The CDR3 runs 16 residues. The germline gives CDR1 LGHNA, CDR2 YNFKEQ. CDR3 loop: CACSQRTGMNTGELFF. CDR3 DNA sequence: TGTGCCTGCAGCCAAAGGACAGGGATGAACACCGGGGAGCTGTTTTTT.

As concerns this clonotype: The junction differs from germline at one of its ends, possibly a read error. The chain couples TRBV5-4 to TRBJ2-1; 8 nucleotides match TRBD1. The CDR3 spans 15 residues. Germline loops: CDR1 SGHNT, CDR2 YYREEE (reference sequence). The CDR3 nucleotides read TGTGCCAGCAGCCCTCGACAGGGGACTTACAATGAGCGGTTCTTC. Amino acids: CASSPRQGTYNERFF.

The sample holds one count of this clonotype. One end of the junction fails to match germline, which may point to a read error. This chain uses TRBV12-3 or TRBV12-4 with TRBJ1-2; D gene uncertain. The CDR3 is 14 amino acids. DNA for the CDR3: TGTGCCAGCAGTTTAGCCACAAGGGTTTATGGCTACATCTTC. Amino acids: CASSLATRVYGYIF.

A word on this clonotype: The CDR3 does not close with the conserved phenylalanine or tryptophan, likely indicating a read error. It is unclear where the CDR3 begins or ends on the DNA, so no DNA is shown, and the CDR3 is as TCRdb lists it. V and J are TRBV29-1 and TRBJ2-1; TRBD1, as called in the table, went unchecked against the DNA. The germline V gene has CDR1 SQVTM and CDR2 ANQGSEA. From its first to its last residue, the CDR3 has 14 amino acids. CDR3 sequence reads: CSVEGARMHNERFL.

This clonotype was recorded only once. This chain joins TRBV4-3 and TRBJ1-6, with D possibly matching TRBD1 (5 bases). Per germline, CDR1 LGHNA and CDR2 YSLEER. Deletions cut 10 bases from V and 7 bases from J, with 20 bases between. The CDR3 has 15 amino acids. Here the CDR3 reads CANRQESGTNSPLHF. In DNA, the CDR3 is TGCGCCAACAGGCAAGAGTCAGGGACCAATTCACCCCTCCACTTT.

In its sample, this clonotype was seen many times. The genes are TRBV29-1 and TRBJ2-7; maybe TRBD1 (5 bases). The CDR3 is 12 residues long. Germline CDR1 and CDR2: SQVTM and ANQGSEA. Trimming removed 3 bases at V and 3 bases at J, with 9 bases between. In DNA, the CDR3 is TGCAGCGTTGATCAGGGCGGCTACGAGCAGTACTTC. Its protein product is CSVDQGGYEQYF.

With regard to this clonotype: One base away lies a much larger clone, so this may be a sequencing read error. The V gene is TRBV10-3, the J gene TRBJ2-2, with D tentatively TRBD1 or TRBD2 (5 bases each). The CDR3 loop spans 14 amino acids. Germline V gives CDR1 ENHRY, CDR2 SYGVKD. The CDR3 sequence: CAIAGREGTGELCF. The CDR3, as DNA: TGTGCCATCGCGGGCAGGGAAGGAACCGGGGAGCTGTGTTTT.

In its sample, this clonotype was seen many times. V is TRBV6-1 and J is TRBJ2-2; unclear D gene. The V and J ends lost 6 bases and 3 bases respectively, with 14 bases between them. From germline, CDR1 is MNHNS and CDR2 SASEGT. This CDR3 is built from 15 residues. DNA of the CDR3: TGTGCCAGCAGGAGTACCGATGGGTACACCGGGGAGCTGTTTTTT. Its translation is CASRSTDGYTGELFF.

This clonotype has more than one count but fewer than ten. The rearrangement links TRBV29-1 to TRBJ2-2; 8 bases line up with TRBD1. CDR3 length equals 14 residues. Germline assignment: CDR1 SQVTM and CDR2 ANQGSEA. CDR3 bases: TGCAACGTCGGGGACAGGAGGAACACCGGGGAGCTGTTTTTT. This encodes CNVGDRRNTGELFF.

About this clonotype: A much larger clone sits a single nucleotide away, making a read error possible. The rearrangement links TRBV20-1 to TRBJ2-3; 14 nucleotides match TRBD2. V lost 6 bases, J lost 2 bases, and 7 bases stayed unmatched. CDR1 is DFQATT, CDR2 SNEGSKA, per germline (reference sequence). The CDR3 runs 16 residues. The CDR3 reads CSARGLAGGHTDTQYF. The CDR3 nucleotides are TGCAGTGCCCGAGGACTAGCGGGGGGCCACACAGATACGCAGTATTTT.

With respect to this clonotype: It is likely a read error, because the conserved phenylalanine at the end of the CDR3 is missing. V and J are TRBV20-1 and TRBJ1-6, with a tentative D call TRBD1 (5 bases). V shed 5 bases and J shed 8 bases, with 19 bases lying between them. The CDR3 contains 15 residues. Germline loops: CDR1 DFQATT, CDR2 SNEGSKA (reference sequence). The CDR3 here is CSAWLVGTRDSPLHS. The CDR3 DNA is TGCAGTGCTTGGCTCGTCGGCACCAGGGATTCACCCCTCCACTCT.

Concerning this clonotype: With a much larger clone just one base away, this may be a read error. Because the CDR3 is missing its conserved closing phenylalanine or tryptophan, this is likely a read error. The chain has TRBV20-1 and TRBJ1-2; D is uncertain. Germline values: CDR1 DFQATT, CDR2 SNEGSKA (reference sequence). The CDR3 is 13 amino acids. The V gene lost 1 base and the J gene lost 8 bases, with 14 bases spanning the gap. In DNA form, the CDR3 reads TGCAGTGCTAGAGGTATGGGCGGCAGAGGCTACACCATC. This encodes CSARGMGGRGYTI.

This clonotype has just one count. A much larger clone differs by one base, so this may be a read error. This CDR3 is missing its conserved last phenylalanine or tryptophan, likely due to a read error. V gene TRBV4-1 combines with J gene TRBJ1-2, with 9 bases fitting TRBD1. Unmatched junction bases numbered 4, after V lost 4 bases and J lost 1 base. CDR1 is MGHRA and CDR2 is YSYEKL in the germline V gene. The CDR3 is 15 residues long. The CDR3, as DNA: TGCGCCAGCAGCCCCGGGACAGGGAATAACTATGGCTACACCTTA. Its translation is CASSPGTGNNYGYTL.

Of note for this clonotype: A much larger clonotype is one base distant, so this may be a read error. This sequence joins TRBV6-6 and TRBJ2-5; D gene ambiguous. Germline-derived CDR1 and CDR2 are MNHNY and SVGAGI (reference sequence). The CDR3 is made up of 18 amino acids. Trimming left V 0 bases short and J 4 bases short, with 21 bases between. The CDR3 loop is CASSYSRPLKPRRETQYF. The CDR3 DNA is TGTGCCAGCAGTTACTCTCGGCCCCTAAAGCCGCGCCGAGAGACCCAGTACTTC.

A remark on this clonotype: No conserved phenylalanine or tryptophan ends this CDR3, so it is likely a read error. The rearrangement joins TRBV6-6 to TRBJ1-3; D remains ambiguous. The CDR3 consists of 15 residues. Germline CDR1 MNHNY, CDR2 SVGAGI (reference sequence). The CDR3 DNA is TGTGCCAGCAGTTACGCGGAGCTCTCTGTAAACACCATATATTCT. It translates to CASSYAELSVNTIYS.

CDR3 DNA sequence: TGTGCCAGCAGTAAACCAAGCGGGGCGTTTACCGGGGAGCTGTTTTTT. As protein: CASSKPSGAFTGELFF. The chain joins TRBV5-6 to TRBJ2-2; 7 nucleotides match TRBD2. Germline V gene sequence: CDR1 SGHDT, CDR2 YYEEEE. The V segment lost 5 bases and the J segment 5 bases; nucleotides outside the gene matches: 12. This CDR3 contains 16 residues.

The count of this clonotype is one. Here the CDR3 omits its conserved ending phenylalanine or tryptophan, so a read error is the likely source. The chain has TRBV6-5 and TRBJ2-2; D call uncertain. Germline assignment: CDR1 MNHEY and CDR2 SVGAGI. The CDR3 loop spans 14 amino acids. The CDR3 region has the DNA TGTGCCAGCAGTTACGGTGCGAACACAGGGGAGCTGTTTTTG. Protein product: CASSYGANTGELFL.

The chain recombines TRBV6-6 with TRBJ1-4; D may be TRBD1 (6 bases). The ends were cut back, 4 bases at V and 7 bases at J, with 16 bases in the middle. The CDR3 contains 15 residues. Germline V gene lookup returns CDR1 MNHNY and CDR2 SVGAGI (reference sequence). The chain's CDR3 is CASSSPRGLGEKLFF. CDR3 sequence (DNA): TGTGCCAGCAGTTCCCCCAGGGGCTTAGGTGAAAAACTGTTTTTT.

On this clonotype: An end of the junction differs from the germline gene, which may be a read error. V gene TRBV4-2 combines with J gene TRBJ2-1; 7 bases line up with TRBD2. This CDR3 has 17 amino acids. The germline gives CDR1 LGHNA, CDR2 YNFKEQ. The CDR3 DNA follows: TGTGCCAGCGGCCAAGAAAGCGGGACGAGCTCCTACAATGAGCAATTCTTC. Translated: CASGQESGTSSYNEQFF.

Concerning this clonotype itself: Relative to the germline gene, one junction end is altered; a read error may explain this. V usage is TRBV5-4 and J usage is TRBJ2-7, with 10 bases matching TRBD1. The CDR3 totals 14 residues. Germline loops: CDR1 SGHNT, CDR2 YYREEE (reference sequence). Here the CDR3 DNA reads TGTGCCAGCAGCTCCCGGGACAGGGGAGACGTGCAGTATTTC. The encoded protein is CASSSRDRGDVQYF.

This clonotype was recorded at least ten times. The chain recombines TRBV6-5 with TRBJ1-1, with D unresolved. The germline V gene encodes CDR1 MNHEY and CDR2 SVGAGI. The CDR3 totals 14 residues. The V end was cut by 1 base, the J end by 1 base, with 7 bases between. CDR3 coding DNA: TGTGCCAGCAGTTACTTTAGGGAGAACACTGAAGCTTTCTTT. Translated, it gives CASSYFRENTEAFF.

Many counts were recorded for this clonotype. The chain links TRBV20-1 to TRBJ2-2; possible D gene TRBD1, 6 bases. This CDR3 has 16 amino acids. Germline CDR1 is DFQATT and CDR2 is SNEGSKA (reference sequence). The V gene lost 3 bases and the J gene lost 4 bases, with 18 bases spanning the gap. In nucleotides, the CDR3 is TGCAGTGCTAGCCCGGACAGTTCGGGGCCCACCGGGGAGCTGTTTTTT. Translating gives CSASPDSSGPTGELFF.